The present T cell receptor beta chain was sequenced within a study of T cell repertoires in cytomegalovirus infection. Each CDR3 protein is one row after TCRdb ran MiXCR on the reads. The table includes 450,000 to 550,000 distinct CDR3 sequences, 40% to 50% detected once. The CDR3 loop spans 16 amino acids. Germline loops: CDR1 SGHTA, CDR2 FQGNSA. The sample holds one count of this clonotype. Antigen specificity is unknown. A much larger clone lies one base from this, so it may be a read error. Sequences were derived from cultured PBMCs, sampled from culture after CMV antigen stimulation. The V call is TRBV7-2, the J call TRBJ2-3; TRBD2 matches 9 bases. This receptor was identified in a human donor in good health (CMV status not recorded). Some clones in this sample may be carry-over from other donors' samples. In DNA form, the CDR3 reads TGTGCCGGCAGCTCCTTAGCGGGGGCCCGGCCAGATACGCAGTATTTT. As protein: CAGSSLAGARPDTQYF.